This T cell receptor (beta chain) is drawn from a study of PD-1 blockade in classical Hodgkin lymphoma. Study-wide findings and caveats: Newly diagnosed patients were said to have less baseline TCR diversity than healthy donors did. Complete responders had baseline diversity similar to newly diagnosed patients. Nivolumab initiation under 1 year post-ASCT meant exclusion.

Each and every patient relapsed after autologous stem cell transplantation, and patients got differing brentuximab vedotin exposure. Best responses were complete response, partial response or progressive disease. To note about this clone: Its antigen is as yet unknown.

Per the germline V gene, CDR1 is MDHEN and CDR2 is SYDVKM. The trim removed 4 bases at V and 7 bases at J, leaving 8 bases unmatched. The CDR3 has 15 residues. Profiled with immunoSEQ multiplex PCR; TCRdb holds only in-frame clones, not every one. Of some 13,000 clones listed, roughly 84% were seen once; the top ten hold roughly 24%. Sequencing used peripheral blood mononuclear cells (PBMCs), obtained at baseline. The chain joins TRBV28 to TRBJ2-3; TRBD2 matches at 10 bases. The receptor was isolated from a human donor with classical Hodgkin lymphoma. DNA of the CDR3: TGTGCCAGCAGTTCTATAGCGGGAGGCACTAATACGCAGTATTTT. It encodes CASSSIAGGTNTQYF.